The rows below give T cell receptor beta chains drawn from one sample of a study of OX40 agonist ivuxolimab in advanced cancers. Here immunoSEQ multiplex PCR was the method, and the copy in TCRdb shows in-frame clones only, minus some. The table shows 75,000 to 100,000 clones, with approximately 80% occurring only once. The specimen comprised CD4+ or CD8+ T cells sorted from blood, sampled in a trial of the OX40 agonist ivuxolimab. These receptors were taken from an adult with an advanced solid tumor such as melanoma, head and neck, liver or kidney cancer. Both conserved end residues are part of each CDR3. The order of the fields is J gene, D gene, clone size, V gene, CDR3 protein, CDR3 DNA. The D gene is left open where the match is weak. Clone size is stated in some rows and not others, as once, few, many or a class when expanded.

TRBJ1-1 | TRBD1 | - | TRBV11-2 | CASKLRQGTEAFF | TGTGCCAGCAAATTGAGACAGGGCACTGAAGCTTTCTTT
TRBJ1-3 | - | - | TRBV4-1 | CASSQETTIYF | TGCGCCAGCAGCCAAGAAACCACCATATATTTT
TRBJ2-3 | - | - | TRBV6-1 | CASSELVSRTDTQYF | TGTGCCAGCAGTGAATTGGTTAGCAGGACAGATACGCAGTATTTT
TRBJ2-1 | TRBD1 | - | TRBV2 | CASRTGSYNEQFF | TGTGCCAGCAGGACAGGGAGCTACAATGAGCAGTTCTTC
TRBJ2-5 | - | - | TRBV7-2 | CASSSVQETQYF | TGTGCCAGCAGCTCTGTCCAAGAGACCCAGTACTTC
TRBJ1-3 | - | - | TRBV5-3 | CARSLGGRSSGNTIYF | TGTGCCAGAAGCTTGGGAGGACGGAGCTCTGGAAACACCATATATTTT
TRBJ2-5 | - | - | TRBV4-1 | CASSQAGRQETQYF | TGCGCCAGCAGCCAAGCGGGACGCCAAGAGACCCAGTACTTC
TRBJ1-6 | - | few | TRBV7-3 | CASSLIQASPLHF | TGTGCCAGCAGCTTAATTCAGGCTTCACCCCTCCACTTT
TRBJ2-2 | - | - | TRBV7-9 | CASRWPGGRTGELFF | TGTGCCAGCCGATGGCCCGGGGGACGCACCGGGGAGCTGTTTTTT
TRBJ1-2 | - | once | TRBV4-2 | CASSQDRGDLYGYTF | TGTGCCAGCAGCCAAGATAGGGGGGACCTCTATGGCTACACCTTC
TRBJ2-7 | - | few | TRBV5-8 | CASSLQGWNSYEQYF | TGTGCCAGCAGCTTGCAAGGGTGGAACTCCTACGAGCAGTACTTC
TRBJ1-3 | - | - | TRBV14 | CASSQDDSSGNTIYF | TGTGCCAGCAGCCAAGATGACAGCTCTGGAAACACCATATATTTT
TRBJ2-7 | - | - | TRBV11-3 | CASSLGPPVSEQYF | TGTGCCAGCAGCTTAGGCCCCCCAGTAAGCGAGCAGTACTTC
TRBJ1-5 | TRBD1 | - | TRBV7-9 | CASSPGQNSNQPQHF | TGTGCCAGCAGCCCGGGACAGAATAGCAATCAGCCCCAGCATTTT
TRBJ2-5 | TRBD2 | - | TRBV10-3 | CAISPSRGGETQYF | TGTGCCATCAGCCCGAGCCGGGGGGGAGAGACCCAGTACTTC
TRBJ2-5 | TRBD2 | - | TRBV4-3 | CASSQSYGTSEETQYF | TGCGCCAGCAGCCAATCATACGGGACTAGCGAAGAGACCCAGTACTTC